This entry concerns a single T cell receptor beta chain. The target antigen is unknown. This entry belongs to a study of shared clonotypes between healthy human individuals. The study, taken as a whole, reports: Shared clonotypes across all four donors exceeded non-shared ones in generation probability.

Sequencing was at deep level. Profiled with immunoSEQ multiplex PCR; TCRdb holds only in-frame clones, not every one. The table includes about 2.3 million clones, 85% to 95% detected once. Trimming cost V 1 base and J 0 bases, with 4 bases left between them. CDR3 size: 13 residues. The V gene's germline CDR1 is SGHRS and CDR2 YFSETQ. CD4+ cells were split into CD45RA+ naive and CD45RA-negative memory subsets. The sequence came from a man aged 18 to 29 in good health. Some clones in this sample may be carry-over from other donors' samples. What was sequenced was naive CD4+ T cells from PBMCs. Documented subset: CD45RA+ positively selected. This chain connects TRBV5-1 to TRBJ2-5, with D hard to call. The CDR3 DNA sequence: TGCGCCAGCAGCTTGTCGTACCAAGAGACCCAGTACTTC. It specifies CASSLSYQETQYF.